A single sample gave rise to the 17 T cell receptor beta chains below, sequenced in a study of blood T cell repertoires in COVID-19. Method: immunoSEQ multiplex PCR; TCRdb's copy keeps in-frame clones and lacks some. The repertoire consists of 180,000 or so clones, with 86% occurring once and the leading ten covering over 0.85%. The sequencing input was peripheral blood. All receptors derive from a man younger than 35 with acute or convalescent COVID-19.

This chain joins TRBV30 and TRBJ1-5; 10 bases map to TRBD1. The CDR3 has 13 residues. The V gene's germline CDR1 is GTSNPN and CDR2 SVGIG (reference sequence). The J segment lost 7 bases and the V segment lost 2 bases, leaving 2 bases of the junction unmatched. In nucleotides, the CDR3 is TGTGCCTGGAGTTCGACAGGGGGCCAGCCCCAGCATTTT. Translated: CAWSSTGGQPQHF. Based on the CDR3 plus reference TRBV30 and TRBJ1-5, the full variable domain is SQTIHQWPATLVQPVGSPLSLECTVEGTSNPNLYWYRQAAGRGLQLLFYSVGIGQISSEVPQNLSASRPQDRQFILSSKKLLLSDSGFYLCAWSSTGGQPQHFGDGTRLSIL.

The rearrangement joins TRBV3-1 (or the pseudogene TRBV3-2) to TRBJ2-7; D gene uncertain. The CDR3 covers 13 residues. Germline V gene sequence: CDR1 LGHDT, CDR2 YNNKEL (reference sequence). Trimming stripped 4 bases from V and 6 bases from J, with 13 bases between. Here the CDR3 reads CASSRSTAGEQYF. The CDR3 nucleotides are TGTGCCAGCAGCCGAAGTACTGCTGGCGAGCAGTACTTC.

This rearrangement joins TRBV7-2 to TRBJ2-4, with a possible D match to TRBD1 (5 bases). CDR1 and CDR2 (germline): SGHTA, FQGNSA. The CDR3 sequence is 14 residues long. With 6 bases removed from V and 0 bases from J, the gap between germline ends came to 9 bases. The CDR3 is CASRLQEAKNIQYF. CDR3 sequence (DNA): TGTGCCAGCAGGCTACAGGAAGCCAAAAACATTCAGTACTTC.

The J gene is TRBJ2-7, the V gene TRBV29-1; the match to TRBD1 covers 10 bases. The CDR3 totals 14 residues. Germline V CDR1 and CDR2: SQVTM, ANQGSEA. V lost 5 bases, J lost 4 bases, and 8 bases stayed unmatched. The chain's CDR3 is CSVQPGTGAYEQYF. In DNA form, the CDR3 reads TGCAGCGTTCAACCCGGGACAGGGGCGTACGAGCAGTACTTC.

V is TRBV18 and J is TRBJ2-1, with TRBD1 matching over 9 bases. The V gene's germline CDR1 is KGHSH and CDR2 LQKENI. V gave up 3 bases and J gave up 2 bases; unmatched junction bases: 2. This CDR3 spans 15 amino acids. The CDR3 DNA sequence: TGTGCCAGCTCACCCGGACAGGGGACCTACAATGAGCAGTTCTTC. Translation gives CASSPGQGTYNEQFF.

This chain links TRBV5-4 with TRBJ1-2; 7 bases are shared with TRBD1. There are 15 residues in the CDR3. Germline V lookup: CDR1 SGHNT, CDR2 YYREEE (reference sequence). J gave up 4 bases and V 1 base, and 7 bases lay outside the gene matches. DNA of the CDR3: TGTGCCAGCAGCTTGCCTGGGACAGCAATCTATGGCTACACCTTC. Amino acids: CASSLPGTAIYGYTF.

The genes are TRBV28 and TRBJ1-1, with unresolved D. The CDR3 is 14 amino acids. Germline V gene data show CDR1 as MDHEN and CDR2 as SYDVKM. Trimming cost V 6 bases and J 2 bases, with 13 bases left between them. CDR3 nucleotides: TGTGCCAGCAGCCAGCCCCAGGAAAACACTGAAGCTTTCTTT. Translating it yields CASSQPQENTEAFF.

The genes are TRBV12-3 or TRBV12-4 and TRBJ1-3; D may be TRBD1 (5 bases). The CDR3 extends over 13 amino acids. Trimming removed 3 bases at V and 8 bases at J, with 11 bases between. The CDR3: CASSFVGGDTIYF. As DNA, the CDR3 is TGTGCCAGCAGTTTTGTCGGGGGAGACACCATATATTTT.

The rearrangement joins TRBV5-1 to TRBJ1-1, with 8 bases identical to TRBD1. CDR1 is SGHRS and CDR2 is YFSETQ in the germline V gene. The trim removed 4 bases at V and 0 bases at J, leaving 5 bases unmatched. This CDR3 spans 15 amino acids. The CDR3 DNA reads TGCGCCAGCAGCCCCCGGGACAGGATGAACACTGAAGCTTTCTTT. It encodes CASSPRDRMNTEAFF.

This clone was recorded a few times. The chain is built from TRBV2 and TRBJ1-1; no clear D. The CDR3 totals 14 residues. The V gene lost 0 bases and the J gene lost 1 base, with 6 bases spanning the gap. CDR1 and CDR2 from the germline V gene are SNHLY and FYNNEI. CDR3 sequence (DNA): TGTGCCAGCAGTGAAGCGCGATCGAACACTGAAGCTTTCTTT. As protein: CASSEARSNTEAFF.

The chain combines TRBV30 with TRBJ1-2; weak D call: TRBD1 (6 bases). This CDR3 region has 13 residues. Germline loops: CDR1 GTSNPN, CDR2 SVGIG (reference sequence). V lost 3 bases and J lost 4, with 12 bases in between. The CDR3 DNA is TGTGCCTGGAGCAGGGGCTCAAGCTATGGCTACACCTTC. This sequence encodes CAWSRGSSYGYTF. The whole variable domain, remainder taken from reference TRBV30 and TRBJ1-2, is SQTIHQWPATLVQPVGSPLSLECTVEGTSNPNLYWYRQAAGRGLQLLFYSVGIGQISSEVPQNLSASRPQDRQFILSSKKLLLSDSGFYLCAWSRGSSYGYTFGSGTRLTVV.

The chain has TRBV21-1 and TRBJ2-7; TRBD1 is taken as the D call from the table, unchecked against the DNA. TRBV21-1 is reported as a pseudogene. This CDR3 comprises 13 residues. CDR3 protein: CASSKRTGVEQYV. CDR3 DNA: TGTGCCAGCAGCAAAAGGACAGGGGTCGAGCAGTACGTC.

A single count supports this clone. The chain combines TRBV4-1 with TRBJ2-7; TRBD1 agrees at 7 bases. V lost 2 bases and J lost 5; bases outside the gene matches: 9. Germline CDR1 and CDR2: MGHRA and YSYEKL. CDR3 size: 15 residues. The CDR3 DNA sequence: TGCGCCAGCAGCCAACTTGAGACAGGGTTCCACGAGCAGTACTTC. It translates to CASSQLETGFHEQYF.

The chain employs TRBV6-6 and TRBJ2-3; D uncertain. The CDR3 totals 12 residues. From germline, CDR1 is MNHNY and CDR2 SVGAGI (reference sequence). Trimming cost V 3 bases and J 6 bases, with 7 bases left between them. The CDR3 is CASSYSRDTQYF. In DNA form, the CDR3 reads TGTGCCAGCAGTTATTCTAGGGATACGCAGTATTTT.

The CDR3 nucleotides read TGCGCCAGCAGCATATCAACAGGGCTCGGCAATTCACCCCTCCACTTT. This translates into CASSISTGLGNSPLHF. The V call is TRBV5-1, the J call TRBJ1-6; TRBD1 is a possible D gene (6 bases). V dropped 4 bases and J dropped 7 bases, with 18 bases sitting between them. CDR1 is SGHRS, CDR2 YFSETQ, per germline. The CDR3 spans 16 residues.

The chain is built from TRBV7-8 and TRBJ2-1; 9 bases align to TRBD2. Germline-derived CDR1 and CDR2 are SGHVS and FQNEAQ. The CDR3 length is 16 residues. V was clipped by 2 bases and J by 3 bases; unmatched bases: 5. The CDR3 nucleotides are TGTGCCAGCAGCTTAAGCGGGGGGATACGCTACAATGAGCAGTTCTTC. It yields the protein CASSLSGGIRYNEQFF.

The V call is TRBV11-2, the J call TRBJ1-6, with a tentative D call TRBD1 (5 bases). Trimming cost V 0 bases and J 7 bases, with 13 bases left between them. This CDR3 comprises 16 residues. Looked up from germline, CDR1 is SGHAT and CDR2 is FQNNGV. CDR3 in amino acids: CASSLEGGGVNSPLHF. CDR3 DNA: TGTGCCAGCAGCTTAGAGGGGGGGGGTGTAAATTCACCCCTCCACTTT.